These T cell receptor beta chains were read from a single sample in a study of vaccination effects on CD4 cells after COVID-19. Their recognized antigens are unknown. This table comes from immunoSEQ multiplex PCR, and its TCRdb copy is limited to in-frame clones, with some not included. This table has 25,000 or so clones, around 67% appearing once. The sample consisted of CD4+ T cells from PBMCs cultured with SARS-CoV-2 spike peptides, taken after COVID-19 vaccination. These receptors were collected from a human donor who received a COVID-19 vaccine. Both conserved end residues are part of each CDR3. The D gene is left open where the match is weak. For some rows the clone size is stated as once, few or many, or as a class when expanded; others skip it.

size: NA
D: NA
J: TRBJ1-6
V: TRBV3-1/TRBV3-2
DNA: TGTGCCAGCAGCCAAGATGGAGGGGGTTCGAATTCACCCCTCCACTTT
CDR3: CASSQDGGGSNSPLHF

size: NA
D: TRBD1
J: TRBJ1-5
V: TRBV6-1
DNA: TGTGCCAGCAGTGAAGAGGCGGGACAGGGGCGGAGGGGAGATCAGCCCCAGCATTTT
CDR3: CASSEEAGQGRRGDQPQHF

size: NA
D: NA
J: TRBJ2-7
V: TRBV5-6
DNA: TGTGCCAGCAGCTGGGGGGACAGCCAAGGAGGCGAGCAGTACTTC
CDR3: CASSWGDSQGGEQYF

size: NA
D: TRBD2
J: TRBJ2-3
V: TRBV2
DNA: TGTGCCAGTAAAGACTGGGACTACACAGATACGCAGTATTTT
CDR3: CASKDWDYTDTQYF

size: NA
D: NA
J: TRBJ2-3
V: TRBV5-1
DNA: TGCGCCAGCAGCTTGCAAGGCAGCACAGATACGCAGTATTTT
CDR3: CASSLQGSTDTQYF

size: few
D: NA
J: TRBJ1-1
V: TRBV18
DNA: TGTGCCAGCTCACCATCGGGAATGAACACTGAAGCTTTCTTT
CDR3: CASSPSGMNTEAFF

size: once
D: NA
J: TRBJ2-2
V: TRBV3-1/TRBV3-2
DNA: TGTGCCAGCAGCTATCTGCTCGGGGAGCTGTTTTTT
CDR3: CASSYLLGELFF

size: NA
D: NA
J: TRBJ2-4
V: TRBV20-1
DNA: TGCAGTGCTAGTCGCGCGGAAAACATTCAGTACTTC
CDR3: CSASRAENIQYF

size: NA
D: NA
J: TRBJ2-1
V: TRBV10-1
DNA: TGCGCCAGCAGTGATGGACAGCGTTCCTACAATGAGCAGTTCTTC
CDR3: CASSDGQRSYNEQFF

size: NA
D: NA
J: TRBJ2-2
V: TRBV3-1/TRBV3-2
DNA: TGTGCCAGCAGCCAATCCATTGGAATCACCGGGGAGCTGTTTTTT
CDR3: CASSQSIGITGELFF

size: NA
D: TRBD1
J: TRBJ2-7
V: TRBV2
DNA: TGTGCCAACCATTTGGGGGACAGCAGATACGAGCAGTACTTC
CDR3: CANHLGDSRYEQYF

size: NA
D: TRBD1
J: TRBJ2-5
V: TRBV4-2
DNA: TGTGCCAGCAGCCAAGCACCGGGACAGCAAGAGACCCAGTACTTC
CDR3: CASSQAPGQQETQYF

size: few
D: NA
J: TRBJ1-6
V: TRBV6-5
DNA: TGTGCCAGCAGTACGGGCACAGGGTTCAATTCACCCCTCCACTTT
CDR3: CASSTGTGFNSPLHF

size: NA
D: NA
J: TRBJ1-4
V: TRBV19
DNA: TGTGCCAGTAGTTCCTACTTCAGGGAGGCTGTGGAAAAACTGTTTTTT
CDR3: CASSSYFREAVEKLFF

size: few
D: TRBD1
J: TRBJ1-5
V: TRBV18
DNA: TGTGCCAGCTCACAATCACAGGGGGCGGGCCAGCCCCAGCATTTT
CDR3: CASSQSQGAGQPQHF

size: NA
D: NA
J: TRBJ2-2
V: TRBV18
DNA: TGTGCCAGCTCACCCCTAGACACCGGGGAGCTGTTTTTT
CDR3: CASSPLDTGELFF

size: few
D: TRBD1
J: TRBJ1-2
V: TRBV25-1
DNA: TGTGCCAGCAGTGCGGGGAAGGGGGCTGCTGGCTACACCTTC
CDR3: CASSAGKGAAGYTF

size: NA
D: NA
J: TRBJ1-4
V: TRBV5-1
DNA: TGCGCCAGCAGTCGGGCTACAACTAATGAAAAACTGTTTTTT
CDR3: CASSRATTNEKLFF

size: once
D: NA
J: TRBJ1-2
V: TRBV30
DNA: TGTGCCTCTTCAAGTTGGTCCTCAGGCTACACCTTC
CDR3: CASSSWSSGYTF

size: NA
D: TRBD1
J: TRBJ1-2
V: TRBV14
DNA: TGTGCCAGCAGCCCCAGCCCCGGGACAGGGAATGATGGCTACACCTTC
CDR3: CASSPSPGTGNDGYTF

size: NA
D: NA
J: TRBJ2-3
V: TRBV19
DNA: TGTGCCAGTAAGATAGTTGAGACAGATACGCAGTATTTT
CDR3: CASKIVETDTQYF

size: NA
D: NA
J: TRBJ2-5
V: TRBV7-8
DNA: TGTGCCAGCAGCCGGTACCAAGAGACCCAGTACTTC
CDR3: CASSRYQETQYF

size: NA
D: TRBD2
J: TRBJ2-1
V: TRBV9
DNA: TGTGCCAGCAGCGTCGCAGCGGGGACCCTCTACAATGAGCAGTTCTTC
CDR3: CASSVAAGTLYNEQFF

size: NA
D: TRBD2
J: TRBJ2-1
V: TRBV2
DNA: TGTGCCAGCGGGCGGGAGGAGTACAATGAGCAGTTCTTC
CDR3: CASGREEYNEQFF

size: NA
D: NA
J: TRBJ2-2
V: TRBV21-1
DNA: TGTGCCAGCAGCAAAATCCCCACAACACCCTTCACCGGGGAGCTGTTTTTT
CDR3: CASSKIPTTPFTGELFF

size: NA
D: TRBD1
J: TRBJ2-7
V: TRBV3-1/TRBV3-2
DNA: TGTGCCAGCAGACACAGGGGCGGGTACGAGCAGTACTTC
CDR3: CASRHRGGYEQYF

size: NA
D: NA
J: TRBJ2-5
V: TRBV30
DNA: TGTGCCTGGAGTGTAAGGCTTCGCGAGACCCAGTACTTC
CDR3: CAWSVRLRETQYF

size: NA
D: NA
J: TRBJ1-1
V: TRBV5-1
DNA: TGCGCCAGCAGCCCTTGGGGAGGGGGGCTGGTCACTGAAGCTTTCTTT
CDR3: CASSPWGGGLVTEAFF

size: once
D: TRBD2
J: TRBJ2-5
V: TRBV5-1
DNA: TGCGCCAGCAGCGGGCTAGCGGGAGGCGGGACCCAGTACTTC
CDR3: CASSGLAGGGTQYF

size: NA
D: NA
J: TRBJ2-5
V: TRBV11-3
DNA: TGTGCCAGCAGCTTAGGAGTGGCAGGGATGGAGACCCAGTACTTC
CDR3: CASSLGVAGMETQYF

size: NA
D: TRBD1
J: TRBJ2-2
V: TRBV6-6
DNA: TGTGCCAGCAGTCCAAGACAGGGGGCGAACACCGGGGAGCTGTTTTTT
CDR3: CASSPRQGANTGELFF

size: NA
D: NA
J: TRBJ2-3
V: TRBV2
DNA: TGTGCCAGCAGTGAATGGCTAGAACTCACAGATACGCAGTATTTT
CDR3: CASSEWLELTDTQYF

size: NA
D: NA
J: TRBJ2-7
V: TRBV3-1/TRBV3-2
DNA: TGTGCCAGCAGCCAGATGACAGGGGACTACTACGAGCAGTACTTC
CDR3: CASSQMTGDYYEQYF

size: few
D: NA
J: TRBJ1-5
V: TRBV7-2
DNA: TGTGCCAGCAGCTTAGTTTTTCGTGCGGGGGGCGGACAGCCCCAGCATTTT
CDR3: CASSLVFRAGGGQPQHF

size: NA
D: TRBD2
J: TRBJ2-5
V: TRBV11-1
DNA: TGTGCCAGCAGCTCCCTAGCGGGTGGAGAGACCCAGTACTTC
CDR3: CASSSLAGGETQYF

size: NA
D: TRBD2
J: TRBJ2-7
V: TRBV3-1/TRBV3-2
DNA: TGTGCCAGCAGCCAAGGTAGCGGGGGGGCCTACGAGCAGTACTTC
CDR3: CASSQGSGGAYEQYF

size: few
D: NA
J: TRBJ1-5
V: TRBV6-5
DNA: TGTGCCAGCACTACCGGACAGAATAGCAATCAGCCCCAGCATTTT
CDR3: CASTTGQNSNQPQHF

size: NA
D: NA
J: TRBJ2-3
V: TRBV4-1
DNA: TGCGCCAGCAGCCCCCTACTAGGCCCTAGCACAGATACGCAGTATTTT
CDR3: CASSPLLGPSTDTQYF

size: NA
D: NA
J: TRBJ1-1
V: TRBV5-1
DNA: TGCGCCAGCAGCTTGTCCGGAACGGGGAATGAAGCTTTCTTT
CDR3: CASSLSGTGNEAFF

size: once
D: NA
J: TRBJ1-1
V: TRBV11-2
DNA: TGTGCCAGCAGCTTAGGGGGGGTGGGAACTGAAGCTTTCTTT
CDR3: CASSLGGVGTEAFF

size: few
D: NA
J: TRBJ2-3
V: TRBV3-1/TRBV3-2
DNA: TGTGCCAGCAGCCAAGGCGGAAGGATGTGGGAGAATACGCAGTATTTT
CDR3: CASSQGGRMWENTQYF

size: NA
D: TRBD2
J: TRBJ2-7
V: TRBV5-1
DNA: TGCGCCAGCAGCCCTAGCGGGAGGGCCTACGAGCAGTACTTC
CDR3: CASSPSGRAYEQYF

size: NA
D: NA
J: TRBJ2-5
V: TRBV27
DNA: TGTGCCAGCAGAGTCGGGGGTCTTTGGGAGACCCAGTACTTC
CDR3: CASRVGGLWETQYF

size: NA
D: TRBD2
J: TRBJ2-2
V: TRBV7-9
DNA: TGTGCCAGCAGCTCTCTAGCGGGGGGCCTGAACACCGGGGAGCTGTTTTTT
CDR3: CASSSLAGGLNTGELFF

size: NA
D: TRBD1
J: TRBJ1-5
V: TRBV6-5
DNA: TGTGCCAGCAGGCAGGGGGCACCGACTCAGCCCCAGCATTTT
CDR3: CASRQGAPTQPQHF

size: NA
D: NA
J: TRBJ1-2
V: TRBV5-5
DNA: TGTGCCAGCAGCTTACTAGGGGTGGCTAACTATGGCTACACCTTC
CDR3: CASSLLGVANYGYTF

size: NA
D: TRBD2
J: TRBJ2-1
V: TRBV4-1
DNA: TGCGCCAGCAGCCGCGGGGTGAGGGGACCTAGCGGCAATGAGCAGTTCTTC
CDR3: CASSRGVRGPSGNEQFF

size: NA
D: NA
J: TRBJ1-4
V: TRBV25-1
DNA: TGTGCCAGCAGCCCTACAGGGATTACTAATGAAAAACTGTTTTTT
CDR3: CASSPTGITNEKLFF

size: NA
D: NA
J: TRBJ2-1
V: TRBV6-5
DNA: TGTGCCAGCAGTTACAGCGTAGCCAATGAGCAGTTCTTC
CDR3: CASSYSVANEQFF

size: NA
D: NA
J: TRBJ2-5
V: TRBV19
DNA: TGTGCCAGTAGTATATCAGGGAATTACGAGACCCAGTACTTC
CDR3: CASSISGNYETQYF

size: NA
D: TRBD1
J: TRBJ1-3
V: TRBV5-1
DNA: TGCGCCAGCAGCGGGGGACAGGGCTCTGGAAACACCATATATTTT
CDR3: CASSGGQGSGNTIYF

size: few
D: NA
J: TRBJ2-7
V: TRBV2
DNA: TGTGCCAGCAGTGCGCCCATTACAACCTACGAGCAGTACTTC
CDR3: CASSAPITTYEQYF

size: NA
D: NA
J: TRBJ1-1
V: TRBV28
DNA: TGTGCCAGCAGTTTACGCTTTTGGGACCGTGAAGCTTTCTTT
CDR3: CASSLRFWDREAFF

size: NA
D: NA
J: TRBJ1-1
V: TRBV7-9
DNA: TGTGCCAGCAGCTTAGAGGGGGGCACTGAAGCTTTCTTT
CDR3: CASSLEGGTEAFF

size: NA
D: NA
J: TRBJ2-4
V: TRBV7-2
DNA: TGTGCCAGCAGCCCACGGGGAATCTTAAACATTCAGTACTTC
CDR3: CASSPRGILNIQYF

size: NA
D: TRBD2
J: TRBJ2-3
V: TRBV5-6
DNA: TGTGCCAGCAGCTTGGCGTTAGGGGAGGGAGGCACAGATACGCAGTATTTT
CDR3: CASSLALGEGGTDTQYF

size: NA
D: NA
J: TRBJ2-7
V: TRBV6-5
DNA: TGTGCCAGCAGCCCCATCTTTGGGGCCTACGAGCAGTACTTC
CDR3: CASSPIFGAYEQYF

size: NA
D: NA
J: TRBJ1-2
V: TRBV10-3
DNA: TGTGCCATCAGTGGCGGAGTTAGCTATGGCTACACCTTC
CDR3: CAISGGVSYGYTF

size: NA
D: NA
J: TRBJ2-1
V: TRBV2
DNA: TGTGCCAGCAGTGGCATGACGGTCAATGAGCAGTTCTTC
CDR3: CASSGMTVNEQFF